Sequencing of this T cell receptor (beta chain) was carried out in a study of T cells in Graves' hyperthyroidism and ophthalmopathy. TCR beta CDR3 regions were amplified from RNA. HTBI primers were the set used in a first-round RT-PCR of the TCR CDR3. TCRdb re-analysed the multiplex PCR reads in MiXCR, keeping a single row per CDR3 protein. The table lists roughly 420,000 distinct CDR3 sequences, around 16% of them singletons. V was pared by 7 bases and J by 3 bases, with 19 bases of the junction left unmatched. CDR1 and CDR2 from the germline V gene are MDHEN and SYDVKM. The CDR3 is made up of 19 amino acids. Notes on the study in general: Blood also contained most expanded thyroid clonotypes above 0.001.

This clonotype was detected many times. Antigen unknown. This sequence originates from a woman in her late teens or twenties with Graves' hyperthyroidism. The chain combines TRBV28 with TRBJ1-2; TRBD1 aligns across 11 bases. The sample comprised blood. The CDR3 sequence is CASNSFRTDRGRGDYGYTF. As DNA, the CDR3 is TGTGCCAGCAATTCTTTCAGAACGGACAGGGGGCGCGGGGACTATGGCTACACCTTC.